This entry lists 11 T cell receptor beta chains sequenced from one sample in a study of TIL therapy for anti-PD-1-resistant metastatic lung cancer. The libraries were made with immunoSEQ v3. The protocol was immunoSEQ multiplex PCR, while the TCRdb copy is restricted to in-frame clones and leaves out a portion. In the table there are approximately 53,000 clones, 70% to 85% of which are singletons. Time point noted: pre-treatment sample, taken before nivolumab and TIL therapy. Sequenced material: blood, taken at baseline. The receptors shown here come from a woman between 30 and 85 years old with non-small cell lung cancer.

This clone occurred once. The rearrangement joins TRBV5-5 to TRBJ2-3; D gene unclear. This CDR3 has 14 residues. Germline CDR1 and CDR2: SGHKS and YYEKEE (reference sequence). V lost 0 bases to trimming and J lost 0 bases, with 5 bases between them. The CDR3 sequence is CASSLDLSTDTQYF. As DNA, the CDR3 is TGTGCCAGCAGCTTGGACTTGAGCACAGATACGCAGTATTTT. The whole variable domain, remainder taken from reference TRBV5-5 and TRBJ2-3, is DAGVTQSPTHLIKTRGQQVTLRCSPISGHKSVSWYQQVLGQGPQFIFQYYEKEERGRGNFPDRFSARQFPNYSSELNVNALLLGDSALYLCASSLDLSTDTQYFGPGTRLTVL.

The chain joins TRBV2 to TRBJ2-1, with D possibly TRBD2 on 6 matching bases. The length of the CDR3 is 15 residues. CDR1 and CDR2 (germline): SNHLY, FYNNEI. Trimming stripped 4 bases from V and 2 bases from J, with 12 bases between. This CDR3 reads CASSGRRDPYNEQFF. Here the CDR3 DNA reads TGTGCCAGCAGTGGAAGGCGGGACCCCTACAATGAGCAGTTCTTC.

V usage is TRBV7-9 and J usage is TRBJ2-1, with a possible D match to TRBD1 (6 bases). This CDR3 is 12 amino acids long. Germline lookup yields CDR1 SEHNR and CDR2 FQNEAQ (reference sequence). V was trimmed by 0 bases and J by 10 bases, leaving 7 bases between them. Written as DNA, the CDR3 is TGTGCCAGCAGCTTAGCCAGGGGCGAGCAGTTCTTC. Translating it yields CASSLARGEQFF.

V usage is TRBV5-1 and J usage is TRBJ2-7, with TRBD2 identical over 12 bases. The junction had 1 base not matched to a gene; V was cut back by 0 bases and J by 3 bases. The CDR3 contains 15 residues. Germline loops: CDR1 SGHRS, CDR2 YFSETQ. The CDR3 DNA sequence: TGCGCCAGCAGCTTGGCTAGCGGGAGGGTCTACGAGCAGTACTTC. Amino acid sequence: CASSLASGRVYEQYF. The entire variable domain, with the rest obtained from reference TRBV5-1 and TRBJ2-7, is as follows: KAGVTQTPRYLIKTRGQQVTLSCSPISGHRSVSWYQQTPGQGLQFLFEYFSETQRNKGNFPGRFSGRQFSNSRSEMNVSTLELGDSALYLCASSLASGRVYEQYFGPGTRLTVT.

This clone has only a few counts. V is TRBV27 and J is TRBJ1-5, with 10 nucleotides matching TRBD1. Germline V gives CDR1 MNHEY, CDR2 SMNVEV (reference sequence). The CDR3 runs 16 residues. Trimming took 3 bases from V and 2 from J; bases not matched to a gene: 4. The CDR3 region is CASSLGQGNGNQPQHF. Written as DNA, the CDR3 is TGTGCCAGCAGTTTGGGACAGGGGAACGGCAATCAGCCCCAGCATTTT.

The chain joins TRBV28 to TRBJ1-2, with D perhaps TRBD1 (6 bases). The CDR3 sequence is 13 residues long. Trimming cost V 11 bases and J 5 bases, with 18 bases left between them. The germline CDR1 and CDR2 sequences are MDHEN and SYDVKM. The CDR3 region is CAAGQPSGYGYTF. CDR3 sequence (DNA): TGTGCCGCTGGACAGCCTTCGGGATATGGCTACACCTTC.

V is TRBV7-8 and J is TRBJ2-1; 7 bases are shared with TRBD2. The V and J ends lost 2 bases and 9 bases, in that order; junction bases with no gene match: 10. Germline CDR1 is SGHVS and CDR2 is FQNEAQ. CDR3 length: 15 residues. As DNA, the CDR3 is TGTGCCAGCAGCTTATCGTCTAGCGGAGGGAGTGAGCAGTTCTTC. Its translation: CASSLSSSGGSEQFF.

The chain couples TRBV19 to TRBJ2-3; 13 bases are a match to TRBD2. This CDR3 is built from 16 residues. Germline assignment: CDR1 LNHDA and CDR2 SQIVND (reference sequence). V was pared by 6 bases and J by 4 bases, with 7 bases of the junction left unmatched. The DNA for the CDR3 is TGTGCCAGTAGGTTTAGGACTAGCGGGAGCCCAGATACGCAGTATTTT. Residues: CASRFRTSGSPDTQYF.

The rearrangement joins TRBV4-3 to TRBJ1-2, with 7 bases aligning to TRBD1. The CDR3 spans 15 residues. Unmatched junction bases numbered 10, after V lost 4 bases and J lost 5 bases. CDR1 and CDR2 (germline): LGHNA, YSLEER. The CDR3 nucleotides are TGCGCCAGCAGCCTATTGACAGGGAGCGTTTATGGCTACACCTTC. Translating it yields CASSLLTGSVYGYTF.

CDR3 region: CASSLFDRDNCQPQHF. CDR3 in DNA: TGTGCCAGCAGCTTATTCGACAGGGATAACTGTCAGCCCCAGCATTTT. This chain connects TRBV11-3 to TRBJ1-5; 7 bases map to TRBD1. From germline, CDR1 is SGHNT and CDR2 YENEEA. The CDR3 runs to 16 residues. The V gene end was trimmed by 2 bases and the J gene end by 6 bases; junction bases not matched to a gene: 10.

This sequence joins TRBV19 and TRBJ1-2, with D possibly being TRBD1 (6 bases). CDR3 size: 14 residues. The V end lost 6 bases, the J end lost 2 bases, and 13 bases lay between the germline ends. Germline V gives CDR1 LNHDA, CDR2 SQIVND (reference sequence). CDR3 sequence: CASSSEGGNYGYTF. In DNA form, the CDR3 reads TGTGCCAGTAGCTCCGAGGGGGGAAACTATGGCTACACCTTC.